This T cell receptor beta chain stems from a study of early T cells in non-severe SARS-CoV-2 infection. At the level of the study: Sequencing of bulk RNA from unsorted whole blood was done, without chain pairing. The study's findings and limits: Anti-spike CD8 responses were favored in VDJdb matching, and private and CD4 specificities were missed.

The table lists this clonotype with a few counts. Its antigen remains unidentified. One entry per CDR3 protein, called by TCRdb with MiXCR from the 5' RACE reads. The table records 95,000 to 150,000 distinct CDR3 sequences, under 15% of them present only once. CDR1 and CDR2 from the germline V gene are WSHSY and SAAADI. The CDR3 has 13 amino acids. V was cut by 3 bases and J by 0 bases, with 3 bases left in between. The source of this sequence is an adult who was a healthcare worker with PCR-confirmed SARS-CoV-2 infection or an uninfected control (not recorded which). The chain carries TRBV10-2 and TRBJ1-5; D uncertain. Sequencing was done on a sample of whole blood. CDR3 residues: CASSDGSNQPQHF. The CDR3 DNA follows: TGCGCCAGCAGTGACGGTAGCAATCAGCCCCAGCATTTT.